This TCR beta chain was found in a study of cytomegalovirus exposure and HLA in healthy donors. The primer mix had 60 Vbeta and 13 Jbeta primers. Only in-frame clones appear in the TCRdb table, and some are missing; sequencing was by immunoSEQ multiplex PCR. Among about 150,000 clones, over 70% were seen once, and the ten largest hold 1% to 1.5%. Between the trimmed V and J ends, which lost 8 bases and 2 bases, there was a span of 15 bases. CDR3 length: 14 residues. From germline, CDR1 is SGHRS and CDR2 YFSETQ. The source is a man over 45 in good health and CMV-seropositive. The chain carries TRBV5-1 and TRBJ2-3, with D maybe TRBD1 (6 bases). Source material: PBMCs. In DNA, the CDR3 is TGCGCCAGTTACCGGGACACCTACACAGATACGCAGTATTTT. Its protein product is CASYRDTYTDTQYF.